The source of this TCR beta chain is a study of a mutant IDH1 vaccine in newly diagnosed glioma. Study-wide context: Patients' prior therapy spanned radiotherapy, temozolomide, or both; most underwent both.

This clone has a handful of counts. Its antigen is still unknown. The study, taken as a whole, reports: Seemingly, top peripheral T cell clonotype changes bore no relation to pseudoprogression.

The data were produced by immunoSEQ multiplex PCR, yet TCRdb's version contains in-frame clones alone and is incomplete. The sample consists of roughly 70,000 clones, 80% to 90% of them appearing once. The CDR3 runs 17 residues. V dropped 3 bases and J dropped 2 bases, with 18 bases sitting between them. Germline lookup yields CDR1 SGHNT and CDR2 YYREEE (reference sequence). The time point is: baseline, week 1 (first vaccination visit). The treatment: pre-vaccination baseline after standard-of-care therapy. There were new WHO grade 3 or 4 astrocytomas in the donors, and these were IDH1-mutant and ATRX-lost.

This TCR derives from a man aged 25-45 years with glioma. The sequencing used PBMCs, collected from a glioma patient treated with radiotherapy, temozolomide or both. The rearrangement links TRBV5-4 to TRBJ2-1; D might be TRBD1 (6 bases). This CDR3 reads CASSSTGSLLTYNEQFF. The CDR3 DNA follows: TGTGCCAGCAGCTCAACAGGGTCTCTTTTAACCTACAATGAGCAGTTCTTC.